What follows describes a single TCR beta chain. As originally analysed: Reference gene primer amplification gave estimated nucleated cell counts. Method: immunoSEQ multiplex PCR; TCRdb's copy keeps in-frame clones and lacks some. The DNA was the basis for D and trimming; V, J and clone size are from that table. This sample has roughly 320,000 clones; over 75% occur once, and the top ten carry around 4%. The data derive from a study of blood T cell repertoires in COVID-19. Across the study: Sources were T cells, B-cell-depleted T cells, or PBMCs; the material itself was cDNA or gDNA.

Looked up from germline, CDR1 is PRHDT and CDR2 is FYEKMQ (reference sequence). V was pared by 4 bases and J by 6 bases, with 3 bases of the junction left unmatched. This CDR3 is built from 13 residues. The study drew participants aged about 18 to 89 years from roughly 25 US areas. Clinical history as reported by participants underpinned cohort assignment. The TCR sequence derives from a man aged 30-40 years who had recovered from COVID-19. This sequence joins TRBV13 and TRBJ1-2; 9 positions agree with TRBD1. Source material: PBMCs or T cells enriched from blood (not recorded which). The CDR3 DNA reads as TGTGCCAGCAGCTCAAGACAGGGGGATGGCTACACCTTC. This sequence encodes CASSSRQGDGYTF.